This TCR beta chain emerged from a study of cytomegalovirus exposure and HLA in healthy donors. Study in general: HLA-typed donors were the source of approximately 80 million unique TCRs held in an early data release. Of all 400 or so donors who were genotyped, roughly 81% belonged to the Caucasian-associated ancestry cluster. Study-level findings and limits: Later analysis suggested most CMV-associated TCR beta chains were HLA-restricted. It was reportedly the case that the classifier diagnosed cytomegalovirus status with high specificity and sensitivity.

With regard to this clone: Its matching antigen is unknown.

A multiplex PCR was run with 60 Vbeta primers and 13 Jbeta primers. The assay was immunoSEQ multiplex PCR, and TCRdb's table has in-frame clones only and misses some. The repertoire holds about 270,000 clones, with about 66% as singletons. Sequencing was carried out using PBMCs. This TCR was recovered from a female donor in good health and CMV-seronegative.

This CDR3 reads CASSLDDLGTSVETQYF. The CDR3 DNA reads TGTGCCAGCAGCTTAGACGACTTAGGGACTAGTGTGGAGACCCAGTACTTC. The chain recombines TRBV7-9 with TRBJ2-5; 8 bases fit TRBD2. The germline gives CDR1 SEHNR, CDR2 FQNEAQ (reference sequence). Trimming at V came to 1 base and at J to 5 bases, leaving 12 bases not matched to a gene. The CDR3 is 17 residues long.